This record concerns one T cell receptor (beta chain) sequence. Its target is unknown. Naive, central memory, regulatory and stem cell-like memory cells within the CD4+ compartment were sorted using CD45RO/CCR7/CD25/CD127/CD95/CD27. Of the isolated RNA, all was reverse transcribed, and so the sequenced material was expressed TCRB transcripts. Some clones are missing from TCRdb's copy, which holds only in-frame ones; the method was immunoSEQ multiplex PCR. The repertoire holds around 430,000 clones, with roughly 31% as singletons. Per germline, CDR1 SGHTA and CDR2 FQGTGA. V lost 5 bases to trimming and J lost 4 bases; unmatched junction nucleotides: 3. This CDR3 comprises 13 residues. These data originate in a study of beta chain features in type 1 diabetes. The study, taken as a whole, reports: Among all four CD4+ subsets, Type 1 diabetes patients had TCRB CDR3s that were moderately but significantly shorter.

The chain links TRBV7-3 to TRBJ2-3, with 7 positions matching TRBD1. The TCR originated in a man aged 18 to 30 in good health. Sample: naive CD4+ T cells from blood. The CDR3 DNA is TGTGCCAGCAGCCTCAGGGGGTCAGATACGCAGTATTTT. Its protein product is CASSLRGSDTQYF.